This TCR beta chain was identified during a study of blood T cell repertoires in COVID-19. Original data processing: Amplified reference gene primers provided the basis for estimating nucleated cell counts. This table comes from immunoSEQ multiplex PCR, and its TCRdb copy is limited to in-frame clones, with some not included. V, J and clone size derive from that table, while D and trimming were established from the DNA sequence. The sample contains 95,000 to 150,000 clones, 71% of which appear only once. This clone is a singleton in its sample. From germline, CDR1 is SGHTA and CDR2 FQGTGA. The CDR3 is 16 residues long. With 1 base removed from V and 4 bases from J, the gap between germline ends came to 16 bases.

Source material: peripheral blood. V usage is TRBV7-3 and J usage is TRBJ2-5; D is perhaps TRBD2 (6 bases). This TCR was recovered from a human donor with acute or convalescent COVID-19. The donor label of this sample is uncertain. The CDR3 is CASSLNGRGNAETQYF. DNA for the CDR3: TGTGCCAGCAGCTTAAATGGGCGGGGAAATGCAGAGACCCAGTACTTC.